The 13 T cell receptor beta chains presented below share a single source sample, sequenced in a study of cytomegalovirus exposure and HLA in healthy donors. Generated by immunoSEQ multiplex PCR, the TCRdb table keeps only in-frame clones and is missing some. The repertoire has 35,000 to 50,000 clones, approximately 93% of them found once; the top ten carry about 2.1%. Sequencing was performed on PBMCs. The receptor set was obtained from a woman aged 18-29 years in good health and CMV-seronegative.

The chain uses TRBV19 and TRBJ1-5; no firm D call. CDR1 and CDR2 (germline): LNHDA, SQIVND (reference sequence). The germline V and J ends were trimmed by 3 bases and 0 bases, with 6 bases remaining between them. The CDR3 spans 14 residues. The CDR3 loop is CASSMSGSNQPQHF. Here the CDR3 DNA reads TGTGCCAGTAGTATGTCGGGTAGCAATCAGCCCCAGCATTTT.

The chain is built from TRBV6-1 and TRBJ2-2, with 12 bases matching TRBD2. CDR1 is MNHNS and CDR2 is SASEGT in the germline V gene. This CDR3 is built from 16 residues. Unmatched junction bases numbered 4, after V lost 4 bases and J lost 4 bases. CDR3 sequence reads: CASSAQGLAGTGELFF. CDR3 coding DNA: TGTGCCAGCAGTGCACAGGGACTAGCGGGCACCGGGGAGCTGTTTTTT.

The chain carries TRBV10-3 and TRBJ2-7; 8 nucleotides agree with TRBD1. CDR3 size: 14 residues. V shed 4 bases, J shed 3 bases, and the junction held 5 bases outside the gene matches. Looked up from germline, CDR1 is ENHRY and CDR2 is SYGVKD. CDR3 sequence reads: CAISADTGGYEQYF. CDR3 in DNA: TGTGCCATCAGTGCGGATACAGGGGGCTACGAGCAGTACTTC.

CDR3 sequence reads: CASSPPGQGPKQYF. Written as DNA, the CDR3 is TGTGCCAGCAGCCCACCGGGACAGGGGCCCAAGCAGTACTTC. V gene TRBV6-5 combines with J gene TRBJ2-7, with 10 bases identical to TRBD1. Germline trimming cut 6 bases from V and 8 bases from J; bases unmatched to any gene: 10. Germline-derived CDR1 and CDR2 are MNHEY and SVGAGI. The CDR3 loop spans 14 amino acids.

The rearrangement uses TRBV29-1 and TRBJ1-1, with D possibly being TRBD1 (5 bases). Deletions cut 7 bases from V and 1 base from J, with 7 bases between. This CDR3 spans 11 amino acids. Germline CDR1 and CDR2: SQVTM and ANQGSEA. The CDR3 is CSAQGNTEAFF. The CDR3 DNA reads TGCAGCGCCCAGGGGAACACTGAAGCTTTCTTT.

The CDR3 loop reads CATSRETGWEKLFF. CDR3 nucleotide sequence: TGTGCCACCAGCAGAGAGACAGGTTGGGAAAAACTGTTTTTT. The rearrangement uses TRBV15 and TRBJ1-4; the D gene is possibly TRBD1 (6 bases). V was clipped by 0 bases and J by 8 bases, with 10 bases between them. CDR1 and CDR2 from the germline V gene are LNHNV and YYDKDF (reference sequence). The CDR3 runs to 14 residues.

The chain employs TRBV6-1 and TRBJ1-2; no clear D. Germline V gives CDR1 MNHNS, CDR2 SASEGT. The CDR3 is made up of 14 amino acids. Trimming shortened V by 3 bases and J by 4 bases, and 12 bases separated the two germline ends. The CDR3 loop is CASSDVLGSYGYTF. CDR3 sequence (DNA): TGTGCCAGCAGTGACGTCCTCGGGAGCTATGGCTACACCTTC.

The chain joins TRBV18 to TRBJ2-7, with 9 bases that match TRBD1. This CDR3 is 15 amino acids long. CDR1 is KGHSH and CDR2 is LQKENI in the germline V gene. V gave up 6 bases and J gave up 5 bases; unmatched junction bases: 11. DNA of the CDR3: TGTGCCAGCTCCTCCGGACAGGGGAGGTTCCACGAGCAGTACTTC. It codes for CASSSGQGRFHEQYF.

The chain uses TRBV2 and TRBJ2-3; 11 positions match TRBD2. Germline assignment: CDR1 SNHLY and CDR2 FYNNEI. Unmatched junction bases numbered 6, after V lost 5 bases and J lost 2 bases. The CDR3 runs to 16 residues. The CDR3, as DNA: TGTGCCAGCAGTTGGCTAGCGGGGGGAAACACAGATACGCAGTATTTT. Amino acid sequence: CASSWLAGGNTDTQYF.

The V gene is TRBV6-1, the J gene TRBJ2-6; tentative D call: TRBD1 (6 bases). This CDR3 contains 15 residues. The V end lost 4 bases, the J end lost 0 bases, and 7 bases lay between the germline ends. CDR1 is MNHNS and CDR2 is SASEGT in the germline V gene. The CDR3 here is CASSVDSSGANVLTF. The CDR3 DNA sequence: TGTGCCAGCAGTGTGGACAGCTCTGGGGCCAACGTCCTGACTTTC.

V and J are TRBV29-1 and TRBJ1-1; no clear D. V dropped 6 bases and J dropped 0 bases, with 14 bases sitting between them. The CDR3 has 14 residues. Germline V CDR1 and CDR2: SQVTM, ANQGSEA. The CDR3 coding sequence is TGCAGCGTACTTCCCCCGGGGATGAACACTGAAGCTTTCTTT. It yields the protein CSVLPPGMNTEAFF.

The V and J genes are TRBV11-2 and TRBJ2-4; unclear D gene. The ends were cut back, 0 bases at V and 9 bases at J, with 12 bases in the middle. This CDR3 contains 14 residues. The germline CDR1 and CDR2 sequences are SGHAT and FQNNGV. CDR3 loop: CASSLESFGGIQYF. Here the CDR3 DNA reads TGTGCCAGCAGCTTAGAATCATTCGGCGGCATTCAGTACTTC.

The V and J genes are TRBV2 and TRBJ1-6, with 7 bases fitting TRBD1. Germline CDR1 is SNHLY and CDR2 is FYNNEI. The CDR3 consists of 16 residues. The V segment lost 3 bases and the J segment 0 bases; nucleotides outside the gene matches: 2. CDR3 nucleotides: TGTGCCAGCAGTGAGCAGGGGGACTCCTATAATTCACCCCTCCACTTT. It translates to CASSEQGDSYNSPLHF.